Here is one T cell receptor (beta chain) with its context. Antigen: not known. This entry is derived from a study of identical twins. General study findings and limits: Insertions were reduced in abundant cord blood beta clonotypes but not in memory repertoires. Donors were not followed over many years; analysis was cross-sectional. Where out-of-frame alpha sequences were twin-shared, they showed excess low generation probability.

TCRdb itself ran the 5' RACE reads through MiXCR, one entry per CDR3 protein. The repertoire includes around 490,000 distinct CDR3 sequences, roughly an eighth of them detected once, and approximately 0.98% sits in the top ten. Germline V CDR1 and CDR2: LGHNA, YSLEER. The CDR3 has 14 residues. The V end lost 0 bases, the J end lost 7 bases, and 9 bases lay between the germline ends. The same data also contributed to another study, on yellow fever vaccine responses in identical twins.

This clonotype was sampled from a woman between 18 and 29 years old in good health. Material: CD4+ T cells sorted from blood. The V call is TRBV4-3, the J call TRBJ2-2; D remains unclear. The CDR3 DNA follows: TGCGCCAGCAGCCAAGATTTGGGTATCGGGGAGCTGTTTTTT. It yields the protein CASSQDLGIGELFF.